This TCR beta chain appears in the sequencing data of a study of neurological immune-mediated disorders. The cDNA was synthesized by means of template-switch 5'RACE, which was carried out with 10-nucleotide random UMIs. MiXCR was run by TCRdb on the 5' RACE reads, yielding one entry per CDR3 protein. The sample holds under 50,000 distinct CDR3 sequences, under 30% seen once. General observations from the study: Patients with HTLV-1-associated myelopathy had the highest level of TCR clonal expansion, whereas patients with multiple sclerosis had the lowest level, falling beneath the level found in healthy controls.

Serving as healthy controls were blood bank volunteers based in Maryland, USA. Unsorted libraries were prepared from 2 million PBMCs that had been stored at -80 C. This clonotype is labeled as medium-sized (0.01 to 0.1%). Its matching antigen is unknown. Sequenced input: PBMCs. The TCR originated in a woman between 65 and 79 years old in good health.

The CDR3 is CASSLGGQEALEQYF. CDR3 bases: TGCGCCAGCAGCTTGGGGGGACAAGAAGCCCTCGAGCAGTACTTC. This chain uses TRBV5-1 with TRBJ2-7; D is perhaps TRBD1 (6 bases). The germline V and J ends were trimmed by 0 bases and 6 bases, with 16 bases remaining between them. CDR1 is SGHRS, CDR2 YFSETQ, per germline. The CDR3 runs 15 residues.